The table lists the clone carrying this T cell receptor beta chain with a count of one. The sample is drawn from a study of CD8+CD57+ T cells in acquired aplastic anemia. V shed 7 bases, J shed 8 bases, and the junction held 3 bases outside the gene matches. The germline V gene encodes CDR1 SEHNR and CDR2 FQNEAQ (reference sequence). This CDR3 comprises 11 residues. Researchers used genomic DNA as the template to profile TCR beta VDJ and CDR3. TCRdb redid the calling of the reads with MiXCR, one entry per CDR3 protein. The top ten hold 3.2% of the sample, which has about 160,000 distinct CDR3 sequences, roughly 50% seen once. The authors sequenced patients whose flow cytometry had shown CD8+CD57+ cell expansion.

The source material was sorted CD4+, CD8+, or CD8+CD57+ T cells (not recorded which) from PBMCs. The sequence was obtained from a human donor with aplastic anemia. The chain employs TRBV7-9 and TRBJ1-2, with 8 nucleotides matching TRBD1. CDR3 region: CASTRGHGYTF. The DNA of the CDR3 is TGTGCCAGCACCAGGGGGCACGGCTACACCTTC. The whole variable domain, remainder taken from reference TRBV7-9 and TRBJ1-2, is DTGVSQNPRHKITKRGQNVTFRCDPISEHNRLYWYRQTLGQGPEFLTYFQNEAQLEKSRLLSDRFSAERPKGSFSTLEIQRTEQGDSAMYLCASTRGHGYTFGSGTRLTVV.